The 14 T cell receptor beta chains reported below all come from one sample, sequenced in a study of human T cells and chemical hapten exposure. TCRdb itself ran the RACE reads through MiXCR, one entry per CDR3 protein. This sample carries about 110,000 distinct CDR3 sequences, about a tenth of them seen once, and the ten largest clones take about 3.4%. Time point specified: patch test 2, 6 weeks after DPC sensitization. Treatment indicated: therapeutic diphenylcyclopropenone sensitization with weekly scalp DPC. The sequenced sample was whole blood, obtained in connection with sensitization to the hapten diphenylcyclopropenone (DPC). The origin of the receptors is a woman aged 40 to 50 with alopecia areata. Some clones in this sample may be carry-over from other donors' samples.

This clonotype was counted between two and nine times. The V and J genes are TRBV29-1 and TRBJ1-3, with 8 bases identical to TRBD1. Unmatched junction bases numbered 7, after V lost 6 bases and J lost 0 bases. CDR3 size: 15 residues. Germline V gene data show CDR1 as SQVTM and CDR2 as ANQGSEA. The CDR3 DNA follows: TGCAGCGTGGGACAGGCCCGGGGCTCTGGAAACACCATATATTTT. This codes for CSVGQARGSGNTIYF.

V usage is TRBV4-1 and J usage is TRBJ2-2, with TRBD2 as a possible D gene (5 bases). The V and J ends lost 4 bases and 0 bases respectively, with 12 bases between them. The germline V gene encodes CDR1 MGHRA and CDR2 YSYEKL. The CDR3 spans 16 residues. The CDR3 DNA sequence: TGCGCCAGCAGCCGTCGGCGGGCGGCGAACACCGGGGAGCTGTTTTTT. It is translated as CASSRRRAANTGELFF.

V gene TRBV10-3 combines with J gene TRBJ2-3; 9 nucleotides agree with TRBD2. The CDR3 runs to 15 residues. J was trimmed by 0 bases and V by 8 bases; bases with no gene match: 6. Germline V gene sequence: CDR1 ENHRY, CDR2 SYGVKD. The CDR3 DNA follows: TGTGCCATCGCGGGGGGGCAAACTAGCACAGATACGCAGTATTTT. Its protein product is CAIAGGQTSTDTQYF.

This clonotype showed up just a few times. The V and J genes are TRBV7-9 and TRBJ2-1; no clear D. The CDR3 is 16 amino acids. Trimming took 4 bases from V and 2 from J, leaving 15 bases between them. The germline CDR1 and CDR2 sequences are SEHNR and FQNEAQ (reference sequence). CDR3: CASSSQGYLPYNEQFF. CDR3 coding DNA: TGTGCCAGCAGCTCCCAAGGTTACCTCCCCTACAATGAGCAGTTCTTC.

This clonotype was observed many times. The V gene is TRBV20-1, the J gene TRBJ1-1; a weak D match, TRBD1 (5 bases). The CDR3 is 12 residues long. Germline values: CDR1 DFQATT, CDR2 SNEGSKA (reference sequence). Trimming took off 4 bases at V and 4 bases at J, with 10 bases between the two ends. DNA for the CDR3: TGCAGTGCTAAAAGACAGCTCACTGAAGCTTTCTTT. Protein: CSAKRQLTEAFF.

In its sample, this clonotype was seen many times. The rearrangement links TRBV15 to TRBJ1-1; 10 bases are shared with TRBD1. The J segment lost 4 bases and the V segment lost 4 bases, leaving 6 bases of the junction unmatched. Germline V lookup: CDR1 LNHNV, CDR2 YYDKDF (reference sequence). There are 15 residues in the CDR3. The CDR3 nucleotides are TGTGCCACCAGCATTAGACAGGGGGCTATCACTGAAGCTTTCTTT. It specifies CATSIRQGAITEAFF.

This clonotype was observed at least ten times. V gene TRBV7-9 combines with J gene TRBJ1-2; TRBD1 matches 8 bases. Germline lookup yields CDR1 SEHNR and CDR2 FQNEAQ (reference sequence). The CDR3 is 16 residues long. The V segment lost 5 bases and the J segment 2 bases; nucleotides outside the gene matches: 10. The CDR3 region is CASSPAGTGPNYGYTF. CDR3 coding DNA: TGTGCCAGCAGCCCAGCCGGGACAGGACCCAACTATGGCTACACCTTC.

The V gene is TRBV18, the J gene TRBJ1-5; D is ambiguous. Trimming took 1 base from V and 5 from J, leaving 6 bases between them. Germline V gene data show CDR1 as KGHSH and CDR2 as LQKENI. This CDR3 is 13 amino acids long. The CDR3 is CASSPQQDQPQHF. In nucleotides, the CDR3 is TGTGCCAGCTCACCACAGCAAGATCAGCCCCAGCATTTT. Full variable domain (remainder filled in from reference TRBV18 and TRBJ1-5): NAGVMQNPRHLVRRRGQEARLRCSPMKGHSHVYWYRQLPEEGLKFMVYLQKENIIDESGMPKERFSAEFPKEGPSILRIQQVVRGDSAAYFCASSPQQDQPQHFGDGTRLSIL.

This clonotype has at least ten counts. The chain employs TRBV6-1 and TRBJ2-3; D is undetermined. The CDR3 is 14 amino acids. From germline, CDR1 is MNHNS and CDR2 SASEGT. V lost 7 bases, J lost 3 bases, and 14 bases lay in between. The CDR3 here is CASILSWGTDTQYF. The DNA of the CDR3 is TGTGCCAGCATCCTCTCCTGGGGAACAGATACGCAGTATTTT.

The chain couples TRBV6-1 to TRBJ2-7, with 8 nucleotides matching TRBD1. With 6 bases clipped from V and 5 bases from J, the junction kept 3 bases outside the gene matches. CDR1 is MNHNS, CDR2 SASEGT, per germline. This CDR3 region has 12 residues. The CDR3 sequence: CASSTTGDEQYF. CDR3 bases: TGTGCCAGCAGCACGACAGGGGACGAGCAGTACTTC.

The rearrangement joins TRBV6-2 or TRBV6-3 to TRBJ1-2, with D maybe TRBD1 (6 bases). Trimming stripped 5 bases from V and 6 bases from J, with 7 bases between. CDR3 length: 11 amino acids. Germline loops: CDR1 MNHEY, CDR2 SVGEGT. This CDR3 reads CASSGGHGYTF. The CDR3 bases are TGTGCCAGCAGTGGGGGCCATGGCTACACCTTC.

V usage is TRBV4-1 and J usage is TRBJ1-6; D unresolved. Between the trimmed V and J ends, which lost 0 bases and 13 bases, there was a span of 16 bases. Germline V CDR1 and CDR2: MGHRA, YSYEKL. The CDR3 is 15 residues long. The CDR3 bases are TGCGCCAGCAGCCAAGATCGTAGTCCTGGGTGGCCCCTCCACTTT. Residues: CASSQDRSPGWPLHF.

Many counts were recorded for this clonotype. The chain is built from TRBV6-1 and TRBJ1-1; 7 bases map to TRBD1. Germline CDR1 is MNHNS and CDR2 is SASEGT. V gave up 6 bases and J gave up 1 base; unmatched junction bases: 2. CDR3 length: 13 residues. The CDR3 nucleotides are TGTGCCAGCAGGCGGACAGGGAACACTGAAGCTTTCTTT. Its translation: CASRRTGNTEAFF.

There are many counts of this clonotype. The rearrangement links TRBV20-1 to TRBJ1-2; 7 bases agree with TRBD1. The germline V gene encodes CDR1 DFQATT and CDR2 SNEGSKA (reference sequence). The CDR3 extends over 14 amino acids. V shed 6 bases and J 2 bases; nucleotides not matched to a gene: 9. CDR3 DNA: TGCAGTGCCCTATTCGGGACAGACAACTATGGCTACACCTTC. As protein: CSALFGTDNYGYTF.